These 18 T cell receptor beta chains share one sample of origin, sequenced in a study of blood T cell repertoires in COVID-19. Profiled with immunoSEQ multiplex PCR; TCRdb holds only in-frame clones, not every one. The sample has roughly 68,000 clones, roughly 84% seen once. The source material was peripheral blood. The receptors were gathered from a woman aged 50 to 60 with acute or convalescent COVID-19.

The gene calls are TRBV27 and TRBJ1-1, with 10 bases aligning to TRBD1. This CDR3 spans 14 amino acids. With 4 bases clipped from V and 8 bases from J, the junction kept 7 bases outside the gene matches. CDR1 and CDR2 (germline): MNHEY, SMNVEV (reference sequence). The CDR3 sequence: CASSWGQGRSEAFF. CDR3 nucleotide sequence: TGTGCCAGCAGTTGGGGACAGGGGAGATCCGAAGCTTTCTTT.

The genes are TRBV24-1 and TRBJ2-3, with D possibly being TRBD2 (6 bases). The V gene lost 0 bases and the J gene lost 4 bases, with 13 bases spanning the gap. The length of the CDR3 is 16 residues. Germline loops: CDR1 KGHDR, CDR2 SFDVKD. CDR3 in amino acids: CATSDLAGGGADTQYF. The DNA for the CDR3 is TGTGCCACCAGTGATTTGGCCGGGGGTGGGGCAGATACGCAGTATTTT.

The DNA for the CDR3 is TGTGCCAGTAGTATCAAGGGGGGGGTTAGCAATCAGCCCCAGCATTTT. It specifies CASSIKGGVSNQPQHF. This chain links TRBV19 with TRBJ1-5; D is possibly TRBD1 (6 bases). The CDR3 totals 16 residues. Trimming removed 3 bases at V and 0 bases at J, with 12 bases between. CDR1 and CDR2 from the germline V gene are LNHDA and SQIVND (reference sequence).

The CDR3, as DNA: TGTGCCAGCAGTCCCTCGGGGGCGGGAGGCCTCTACAATGAGCAGTTCTTC. Protein: CASSPSGAGGLYNEQFF. J is TRBJ2-1 and V is TRBV28, with 8 bases that match TRBD2. The V gene's germline CDR1 is MDHEN and CDR2 SYDVKM. This CDR3 spans 17 amino acids. Trimming cost V 5 bases and J 3 bases; bases outside gene matches: 12. Full variable domain (rest looked up from reference TRBV28 and TRBJ2-1): DVKVTQSSRYLVKRTGEKVFLECVQDMDHENMFWYRQDPGLGLRLIYFSYDVKMKEKGDIPEGYSVSREKKERFSLILESASTNQTSMYLCASSPSGAGGLYNEQFFGPGTRLTVL.

The rearrangement joins TRBV24-1 to TRBJ2-7; 11 positions match TRBD2. The CDR3 contains 18 residues. Germline-derived CDR1 and CDR2 are KGHDR and SFDVKD. J gave up 0 bases and V 9 bases, and 15 bases lay outside the gene matches. CDR3 nucleotide sequence: TGTGCCACCGATATAACTAGCGGGAGTCAAAAACCCTCCTACGAGCAGTACTTC. Protein: CATDITSGSQKPSYEQYF.

The rearrangement uses TRBV24-1 and TRBJ2-1; the match to TRBD2 covers 11 bases. This CDR3 contains 15 residues. Germline CDR1 is KGHDR and CDR2 is SFDVKD. J was trimmed by 8 bases and V by 5 bases; bases with no gene match: 7. The DNA of the CDR3 is TGTGCCACCAGTGGTACTAGCGGGAGCTTGTATGAGCAGTTCTTC. It yields the protein CATSGTSGSLYEQFF.

This clone was counted a single time. The chain recombines TRBV5-1 with TRBJ2-3; 10 bases fit TRBD2. This CDR3 has 16 amino acids. The V gene's germline CDR1 is SGHRS and CDR2 YFSETQ. After removal of 0 bases from V and 6 bases from J, the junction contained 7 bases not matched to a gene. CDR3 protein: CASSLAASGGGDTQYF. In DNA, the CDR3 is TGCGCCAGCAGCTTGGCGGCTAGCGGGGGCGGGGATACGCAGTATTTT. Full variable domain (rest looked up from reference TRBV5-1 and TRBJ2-3): KAGVTQTPRYLIKTRGQQVTLSCSPISGHRSVSWYQQTPGQGLQFLFEYFSETQRNKGNFPGRFSGRQFSNSRSEMNVSTLELGDSALYLCASSLAASGGGDTQYFGPGTRLTVL.

The chain employs TRBV29-1 and TRBJ2-1; 12 nucleotides match TRBD2. The germline gives CDR1 SQVTM, CDR2 ANQGSEA. This CDR3 contains 15 residues. J gave up 9 bases and V 1 base, and 7 bases lay outside the gene matches. The CDR3 nucleotides are TGCAGCGTTGAAGGTTCTAGCGGGAGGGCCTTTGAGCAGTTCTTC. Translating it yields CSVEGSSGRAFEQFF.

This clone was seen only a few times. This rearrangement joins TRBV5-1 to TRBJ1-1, with 9 bases lining up with TRBD1. Trimming at V came to 4 bases and at J to 4 bases, leaving 5 bases not matched to a gene. The CDR3 loop spans 14 amino acids. In germline, CDR1 is SGHRS, CDR2 YFSETQ. The CDR3 DNA sequence: TGCGCCAGCAGCGTGACAGGGGGATCCACTGAAGCTTTCTTT. Protein product: CASSVTGGSTEAFF.

The DNA for the CDR3 is TGTGCCAGCAGCCGAGGACTAGCGGGAGGAACGAACACCGGGGAGCTGTTTTTT. Amino acid sequence: CASSRGLAGGTNTGELFF. V gene TRBV7-8 combines with J gene TRBJ2-2; 14 bases are a match to TRBD2. The germline CDR1 and CDR2 sequences are SGHVS and FQNEAQ. The length of the CDR3 is 18 residues. The ends lost 5 bases at V and 0 bases at J; junction bases unmatched: 5. Variable domain in full (rest from reference TRBV7-8 and TRBJ2-2): GAGVSQSPRYKVAKRGQDVALRCDPISGHVSLFWYQQALGQGPEFLTYFQNEAQLDKSGLPSDRFFAERPEGSVSTLKIQRTQQEDSAVYLCASSRGLAGGTNTGELFFGEGSRLTVL.

The chain combines TRBV29-1 with TRBJ1-1; D perhaps matches TRBD1 (5 bases). CDR3 length equals 14 residues. Trimming removed 1 base at V and 5 bases at J, with 14 bases between. Germline CDR1 SQVTM, CDR2 ANQGSEA. CDR3 bases: TGCAGCGTTGAAGCTTCGGCAGCAGGGACTGAAGCTTTCTTT. Its protein is CSVEASAAGTEAFF.

The CDR3 region is CSVERGRGEAFF. For the CDR3, the DNA is TGCAGCGTTGAACGTGGAAGGGGTGAAGCTTTCTTT. The chain is built from TRBV29-1 and TRBJ1-1, with D perhaps TRBD1 (5 bases). Germline CDR1 and CDR2: SQVTM and ANQGSEA. This CDR3 region has 12 residues. Trimming removed 2 bases from V and 7 bases from J, with 11 bases in between.

As for this clone: Additional DNA sequences in this sample encode the identical CDR3. This chain links TRBV4-2 with TRBJ2-2; D not certain. This CDR3 is built from 14 residues. Germline V CDR1 and CDR2: LGHNA, YNFKEQ. Trimming took 0 bases from V and 6 from J, leaving 8 bases between them. This CDR3 reads CASSQDRGPGELFF. DNA for the CDR3: TGTGCCAGCAGCCAAGATAGAGGCCCCGGGGAGCTGTTTTTT.

This chain joins TRBV4-1 and TRBJ2-7; the D gene is possibly TRBD2 (5 bases). In germline, CDR1 is MGHRA, CDR2 YSYEKL. The V and J ends lost 4 bases and 3 bases respectively, with 16 bases between them. The CDR3 runs 15 residues. The CDR3 DNA follows: TGCGCCAGCAGCCCCGGGATGGGAGAAGGCTACGAGCAGTACTTC. This codes for CASSPGMGEGYEQYF.

The V call is TRBV7-9, the J call TRBJ2-1, with D possibly being TRBD2 (6 bases). V was pared by 4 bases and J by 4 bases, with 8 bases between. The CDR3 contains 13 residues. CDR1 and CDR2 (germline): SEHNR, FQNEAQ (reference sequence). DNA for the CDR3: TGTGCCAGCAGCTGGACTATTTACAATGAGCAGTTCTTC. Its protein product is CASSWTIYNEQFF.

This chain links TRBV29-1 with TRBJ1-5, with a weak D call TRBD1 (6 bases). CDR3 length: 14 amino acids. From germline, CDR1 is SQVTM and CDR2 ANQGSEA. The V gene lost 5 bases and the J gene lost 0 bases, with 11 bases spanning the gap. The CDR3 sequence: CSVTTGNSNQPQHF. CDR3 in DNA: TGCAGCGTTACCACAGGGAATAGCAATCAGCCCCAGCATTTT.

V is TRBV24-1 and J is TRBJ2-7; a possible D gene is TRBD1 (5 bases). This CDR3 contains 11 residues. V dropped 9 bases and J dropped 6 bases, with 11 bases sitting between them. CDR1 is KGHDR and CDR2 is SFDVKD in the germline V gene. The CDR3 coding sequence is TGTGCCACCGCAGTTAGGGGCGAGCAGTACTTC. Its protein is CATAVRGEQYF.

This clone counts as medium-sized. The chain has TRBV30 and TRBJ1-6; 8 bases align to TRBD1. V was clipped by 5 bases and J by 7 bases; unmatched bases: 4. From germline, CDR1 is GTSNPN and CDR2 SVGIG (reference sequence). This CDR3 is 13 amino acids long. The CDR3 reads CAWAGTGNSPLHF. DNA for the CDR3: TGTGCCTGGGCCGGGACAGGCAATTCACCCCTCCACTTT.